Below, 26 T cell receptor beta chains from the same sample are listed, as sequenced in a study of T cells in Graves' hyperthyroidism and ophthalmopathy. Amplification targeted TCR beta CDR3 regions from RNA transcripts. Carried out on the TCR CDR3, a first-round RT-PCR used the HTBI primer set. MiXCR, applied by TCRdb to the multiplex PCR reads, yields one record per CDR3 protein. This sample yields about 400,000 distinct CDR3 sequences, of which around 14% are seen a single time; 30% to 35% belongs to the top ten. Sequenced: blood. These receptor sequences come from a woman in her twenties or thirties with Graves' hyperthyroidism.

The gene calls are TRBV20-1 and TRBJ2-2; perhaps D is TRBD1 or TRBD2 (6 bases each). The CDR3 extends over 14 amino acids. V lost 6 bases and J lost 3, with 14 bases in between. The germline gives CDR1 DFQATT, CDR2 SNEGSKA (reference sequence). CDR3 bases: TGCAGTGCCCTCGGCGGGACATACACCGGGGAGCTGTTTTTT. It encodes CSALGGTYTGELFF.

Ten or more counts support this clonotype. This sequence joins TRBV7-8 and TRBJ2-5; maybe TRBD1 (6 bases). The CDR3 runs 16 residues. Deletions cut 4 bases from V and 1 base from J, with 16 bases between. Germline V gene data show CDR1 as SGHVS and CDR2 as FQNEAQ. The CDR3 here is CASSYTQGARQETQYF. DNA for the CDR3: TGTGCCAGCAGCTATACACAGGGTGCCCGCCAAGAGACCCAGTACTTC. Combining the CDR3 with reference TRBV7-8 and TRBJ2-5 gives the whole variable domain GAGVSQSPRYKVAKRGQDVALRCDPISGHVSLFWYQQALGQGPEFLTYFQNEAQLDKSGLPSDRFFAERPEGSVSTLKIQRTQQEDSAVYLCASSYTQGARQETQYFGPGTRLLVL.

In this sample, this clonotype turned up a few times. The genes are TRBV28 and TRBJ2-3; unclear D gene. The germline V gene has CDR1 MDHEN and CDR2 SYDVKM. Trimming removed 3 bases from V and 0 bases from J, with 7 bases in between. The CDR3 has 14 amino acids. CDR3 region: CASSLARSTDTQYF. CDR3 DNA: TGTGCCAGCAGTTTGGCTAGAAGCACAGATACGCAGTATTTT.

For this clonotype: This clone may be a read error of a much larger clone one base away. This chain links TRBV12-3 or TRBV12-4 with TRBJ2-3, with 7 bases lining up with TRBD2. The CDR3 sequence is 13 residues long. V lost 6 bases and J lost 5; bases outside the gene matches: 5. The CDR3 nucleotides are TGTGCCAGCAGCTCCGGGACTATAGATACGCAGTATTTT. This sequence encodes CASSSGTIDTQYF.

The sample holds many counts of this clonotype. The J gene is TRBJ2-7, the V gene TRBV28; 10 bases agree with TRBD2. This CDR3 has 15 amino acids. The V and J ends lost 8 bases and 1 base, in that order; junction bases with no gene match: 8. Germline CDR1 and CDR2: MDHEN and SYDVKM. This chain's CDR3 is CASGTVAGGSYEQYF. CDR3 DNA: TGTGCCAGCGGAACGGTAGCGGGAGGATCCTACGAGCAGTACTTC.

This clonotype was found a few times. The V call is TRBV29-1, the J call TRBJ2-2; the D is unclear. This CDR3 spans 14 amino acids. Trimming pared 7 bases from V and 1 base from J, leaving 13 bases between. The germline V gene encodes CDR1 SQVTM and CDR2 ANQGSEA. The chain's CDR3 is CSATPHLNTGELFF. CDR3 coding DNA: TGCAGCGCCACCCCACACCTGAACACCGGGGAGCTGTTTTTT.

The chain uses TRBV27 and TRBJ2-7, with 10 bases lining up with TRBD1. The CDR3 extends over 15 amino acids. V lost 5 bases to trimming and J lost 0 bases; unmatched junction nucleotides: 4. Germline V gene lookup returns CDR1 MNHEY and CDR2 SMNVEV (reference sequence). The CDR3 sequence is CASSARTGGSYEQYF. The DNA of the CDR3 is TGTGCCAGCAGTGCCCGGACAGGGGGCTCCTACGAGCAGTACTTC.

This clonotype was picked up many times. The chain is built from TRBV10-2 and TRBJ1-1, with D maybe TRBD1 (6 bases). CDR3 length: 15 amino acids. The ends were cut back, 0 bases at V and 1 base at J, with 9 bases in the middle. CDR1 is WSHSY and CDR2 is SAAADI in the germline V gene. CDR3 sequence (DNA): TGCGCCAGCAGTGAGTCTAGGACAGAGAACACTGAAGCTTTCTTT. It translates to CASSESRTENTEAFF.

This chain connects TRBV6-1 to TRBJ2-3; possibly TRBD2 for D (6 bases). Germline V lookup: CDR1 MNHNS, CDR2 SASEGT. This CDR3 has 14 amino acids. Trimming left V 6 bases short and J 1 base short, with 11 bases between. This CDR3 reads CASRPPGGTDTQYF. In DNA, the CDR3 is TGTGCCAGCAGACCCCCGGGGGGCACAGATACGCAGTATTTT.

The V call is TRBV6-5, the J call TRBJ2-2; no clear D gene. V shed 0 bases and J shed 6 bases, with 5 bases lying between them. Looked up from germline, CDR1 is MNHEY and CDR2 is SVGAGI. CDR3 size: 13 residues. The CDR3 DNA sequence: TGTGCCAGCAGTTACTCGACTCCCGGGGAGCTGTTTTTT. Translating gives CASSYSTPGELFF.

This clonotype appeared many times. This chain joins TRBV18 and TRBJ2-3; TRBD2 agrees at 8 bases. Germline values: CDR1 KGHSH, CDR2 LQKENI. With 2 bases clipped from V and 1 base from J, the junction kept 5 bases outside the gene matches. The CDR3 runs 16 residues. DNA for the CDR3: TGTGCCAGCTCACCAGAGCAAGCGGGGGGCACAGATACGCAGTATTTT. Protein product: CASSPEQAGGTDTQYF.

The sample holds many counts of this clonotype. The chain has TRBV2 and TRBJ2-7; D not certain. This CDR3 has 13 residues. The germline V and J ends were trimmed by 9 bases and 2 bases, with 14 bases remaining between them. Germline V gene data show CDR1 as SNHLY and CDR2 as FYNNEI. This CDR3 is CASTTGETYEQYF. CDR3 nucleotides: TGTGCCAGTACGACGGGCGAAACCTACGAGCAGTACTTC.

Many counts were recorded for this clonotype. The chain recombines TRBV2 with TRBJ2-7; 7 bases map to TRBD2. Looked up from germline, CDR1 is SNHLY and CDR2 is FYNNEI. The CDR3 spans 17 residues. The V segment lost 3 bases and the J segment 0 bases; nucleotides outside the gene matches: 11. CDR3 sequence (DNA): TGTGCCAGCAGTGAGCCCCCCGGGAGGCAGCGCTCCTACGAGCAGTACTTC. Translating it yields CASSEPPGRQRSYEQYF.

J is TRBJ2-1 and V is TRBV18; 7 positions match TRBD1. Near its end, the DNA agrees better with TRBJ2-7, so the J call may be wrong. The CDR3 has 15 residues. The germline gives CDR1 KGHSH, CDR2 LQKENI. The CDR3 is CASSPTTGSYNEQYF. The CDR3 nucleotides read TGTGCCAGCTCACCAACGACAGGGTCATACAATGAGCAGTACTTC.

This clonotype was counted at least ten times. This chain uses TRBV19 with TRBJ1-1, with D perhaps TRBD1 (5 bases). V was clipped by 5 bases and J by 6 bases, with 13 bases between them. Germline assignment: CDR1 LNHDA and CDR2 SQIVND (reference sequence). This CDR3 contains 13 residues. CDR3 sequence: CASSRQLVAEAFF. The CDR3 nucleotides read TGTGCCAGTAGTCGACAGCTGGTTGCTGAAGCTTTCTTT.

This clonotype was seen only a few times. The chain combines TRBV3-1 with TRBJ2-7; no definite D call. V was pared by 1 base and J by 3 bases, with 7 bases between. The length of the CDR3 is 13 residues. Germline V gene lookup returns CDR1 LGHDT and CDR2 YNNKEL (reference sequence). CDR3 sequence: CASSQVQVYEQYF. The CDR3 DNA is TGTGCCAGCAGCCAAGTCCAGGTCTACGAGCAGTACTTC.

This clonotype showed up just a few times. The CDR3 is CASSKTGRIHQPQHF. CDR3 sequence (DNA): TGTGCCAGCAGCAAAACAGGGCGTATTCATCAGCCCCAGCATTTT. The rearrangement joins TRBV28 to TRBJ1-5, with D maybe TRBD1 (6 bases). The ends were cut back, 6 bases at V and 5 bases at J, with 17 bases in the middle. Germline V gene sequence: CDR1 MDHEN, CDR2 SYDVKM. The CDR3 has 15 residues.

This clonotype showed up many times. V usage is TRBV20-1 and J usage is TRBJ2-1, with 7 bases matching TRBD2. CDR1 and CDR2 (germline): DFQATT, SNEGSKA (reference sequence). The CDR3 covers 15 residues. The J segment lost 6 bases and the V segment lost 4 bases, leaving 12 bases of the junction unmatched. In nucleotides, the CDR3 is TGCAGTGCTATGTCGGGACTAAAGTTCCCCAATGAGCAGTTCTTC. Translating it yields CSAMSGLKFPNEQFF.

This clonotype was seen at least ten times. This rearrangement joins TRBV11-2 to TRBJ2-3, with a possible D match to TRBD2 (6 bases). CDR1 and CDR2 from the germline V gene are SGHAT and FQNNGV. CDR3 length: 17 residues. Trimming removed 0 bases at V and 3 bases at J, with 16 bases between. In nucleotides, the CDR3 is TGTGCCAGCAGCTTAGATCGCCCGGGAGTGCGGACAGATACGCAGTATTTT. This translates into CASSLDRPGVRTDTQYF.

With respect to this clonotype: A much more abundant neighbour one base away suggests this may be a read error. The rearrangement joins TRBV27 to TRBJ1-6; 11 bases are a match to TRBD1. V dropped 8 bases and J dropped 8; count of bases not matched to a gene: 11. The CDR3 is made up of 16 amino acids. Germline V gene sequence: CDR1 MNHEY, CDR2 SMNVEV (reference sequence). CDR3 sequence reads: CASGLIPGQGDSPLHF. CDR3 nucleotides: TGTGCCAGCGGTCTTATACCGGGACAGGGGGATTCACCCCTCCACTTT.

This clonotype was counted a few times. The V and J genes are TRBV28 and TRBJ2-7, with 8 bases matching TRBD1. This CDR3 has 16 amino acids. V was pared by 5 bases and J by 0 bases, with 9 bases of the junction left unmatched. Germline V gene data show CDR1 as MDHEN and CDR2 as SYDVKM. CDR3 DNA sequence: TGTGCCAGCAGTCCCGAGGGACAGGCTGTCTCCTACGAGCAGTACTTC. It translates to CASSPEGQAVSYEQYF. The complete variable domain, with remaining parts taken from reference TRBV28 and TRBJ2-7, reads DVKVTQSSRYLVKRTGEKVFLECVQDMDHENMFWYRQDPGLGLRLIYFSYDVKMKEKGDIPEGYSVSREKKERFSLILESASTNQTSMYLCASSPEGQAVSYEQYFGPGTRLTVT.

This clonotype was observed a handful of times. V and J are TRBV4-2 and TRBJ2-1, with D possibly matching TRBD2 (5 bases). The germline V and J ends were trimmed by 0 bases and 3 bases, with 6 bases remaining between them. Germline-derived CDR1 and CDR2 are LGHNA and YNFKEQ. The length of the CDR3 is 14 residues. CDR3 in DNA: TGTGCCAGCAGCCAAGAGAGGGACTACAATGAGCAGTTCTTC. It encodes CASSQERDYNEQFF.

Points on this clonotype: A much larger clone differs from this one at a single base, so this may be a read error. This CDR3 reads CASWRDSYNEQYF. CDR3 sequence (DNA): TGTGCCAGTTGGCGGGACAGTTACAATGAGCAGTACTTC. The rearrangement uses TRBV27 and TRBJ2-1, with D possibly TRBD1 on 7 matching bases. The J call is uncertain, as TRBJ2-7 better fits the DNA end. Germline V gives CDR1 MNHEY, CDR2 SMNVEV (reference sequence). The CDR3 loop spans 13 amino acids.

This clonotype appeared many times. The J gene is TRBJ2-6, the V gene TRBV5-1; D ambiguous. In germline, CDR1 is SGHRS, CDR2 YFSETQ. V lost 4 bases to trimming and J lost 0 bases, with 8 bases between them. This CDR3 has 15 amino acids. This CDR3 reads CASSIGPSGANVLTF. The DNA of the CDR3 is TGCGCCAGCAGCATCGGGCCCTCTGGGGCCAACGTCCTGACTTTC.

This sequence joins TRBV7-2 and TRBJ2-6, with a tentative D call TRBD1 (5 bases). V was pared by 1 base and J by 2 bases, with 6 bases between. CDR3 size: 15 residues. Germline CDR1 and CDR2: SGHTA and FQGNSA. DNA of the CDR3: TGTGCCAGCAGCTTAGGACAGCCTGGGGCCAACGTCCTGACTTTC. Encoded protein: CASSLGQPGANVLTF.

This clonotype was picked up many times. This chain joins TRBV20-1 and TRBJ1-5, with D possibly TRBD1 on 6 matching bases. V lost 3 bases to trimming and J lost 0 bases, with 12 bases between them. CDR3 length: 15 residues. Looked up from germline, CDR1 is DFQATT and CDR2 is SNEGSKA (reference sequence). CDR3 amino acids: CSARDGTFSNQPQHF. CDR3 sequence (DNA): TGCAGTGCTAGGGACGGGACATTTAGCAATCAGCCCCAGCATTTT.